These 32 T cell receptor beta chains originate from one sample sequenced in a study of cytomegalovirus exposure and HLA in healthy donors. Use of 60 Vbeta and 13 Jbeta primers characterized the PCR. Data came from immunoSEQ multiplex PCR; TCRdb stores just in-frame clones and leaves some out. The sample carries some 200,000 clones, 75% to 90% recorded once. The sequencing input was PBMCs. Receptors were obtained from a woman younger than 35 in good health and CMV-seronegative.

The chain couples TRBV14 to TRBJ2-1; 12 nucleotides align to TRBD2. From germline, CDR1 is SGHDN and CDR2 FVKESK. This CDR3 spans 15 amino acids. The V gene end was trimmed by 4 bases and the J gene end by 8 bases; junction bases not matched to a gene: 6. DNA for the CDR3: TGTGCCAGCAGCCGTGAACTAGCGGGGGGCCATGAGCAGTTCTTC. This sequence encodes CASSRELAGGHEQFF.

The J gene is TRBJ2-1, the V gene TRBV27, with a tentative D call TRBD1 (5 bases). With 6 bases removed from V and 6 bases from J, the gap between germline ends came to 12 bases. CDR1 and CDR2 from the germline V gene are MNHEY and SMNVEV (reference sequence). The CDR3 covers 13 residues. The CDR3 DNA sequence: TGTGCCAGCAGGGGGCACCCTTCCAATGAGCAGTTCTTC. Translation: CASRGHPSNEQFF.

V is TRBV7-9 and J is TRBJ2-7; D is ambiguous. There are 13 residues in the CDR3. In germline, CDR1 is SEHNR, CDR2 FQNEAQ (reference sequence). Trimming cost V 1 base and J 5 bases, with 9 bases left between them. CDR3 region: CASSLGQYHEQYF. CDR3 in DNA: TGTGCCAGCAGCTTAGGCCAGTACCACGAGCAGTACTTC. The full variable domain, completed using reference TRBV7-9 and TRBJ2-7, is DTGVSQNPRHKITKRGQNVTFRCDPISEHNRLYWYRQTLGQGPEFLTYFQNEAQLEKSRLLSDRFSAERPKGSFSTLEIQRTEQGDSAMYLCASSLGQYHEQYFGPGTRLTVT.

The chain is built from TRBV5-1 and TRBJ2-3; 11 bases are a match to TRBD2. V was pared by 1 base and J by 1 base, with 8 bases of the junction left unmatched. The CDR3 sequence is 18 residues long. Germline V lookup: CDR1 SGHRS, CDR2 YFSETQ. CDR3 coding DNA: TGCGCCAGCAGCTTGTGGGCTAGCGGGGGGTCGGGCACAGATACGCAGTATTTT. It is translated as CASSLWASGGSGTDTQYF.

This chain links TRBV29-1 with TRBJ1-1, with 7 bases fitting TRBD1. There are 12 residues in the CDR3. The ends lost 6 bases at V and 6 bases at J; junction bases unmatched: 7. In germline, CDR1 is SQVTM, CDR2 ANQGSEA. The CDR3 sequence: CSVTRDRAEAFF. In DNA, the CDR3 is TGCAGCGTCACGCGGGACAGAGCTGAAGCTTTCTTT. The entire variable domain, with the rest obtained from reference TRBV29-1 and TRBJ1-1, is as follows: SAVISQKPSRDICQRGTSLTIQCQVDSQVTMMFWYRQQPGQSLTLIATANQGSEATYESGFVIDKFPISRPNLTFSTLTVSNMSPEDSSIYLCSVTRDRAEAFFGQGTRLTVV.

The chain has TRBV5-1 and TRBJ1-2; D might be TRBD1 (5 bases). CDR3 size: 15 residues. Trimming left V 6 bases short and J 0 bases short, with 15 bases between. Germline V gene lookup returns CDR1 SGHRS and CDR2 YFSETQ. The CDR3 DNA reads TGCGCCAGCAAGGAGAAAAGGGGTACTAACTATGGCTACACCTTC. Translation gives CASKEKRGTNYGYTF.

This clone was detected only a few times. The chain carries TRBV5-6 and TRBJ1-2, with D unclear. This CDR3 has 12 residues. V was cut by 0 bases and J by 4 bases, with 4 bases left in between. The germline gives CDR1 SGHDT, CDR2 YYEEEE. In nucleotides, the CDR3 is TGTGCCAGCAGCTTGGATATCTATGGCTACACCTTC. This sequence encodes CASSLDIYGYTF.

The rearrangement uses TRBV7-8 and TRBJ1-5; 8 bases match TRBD1. The CDR3 totals 19 residues. V lost 0 bases and J lost 0; bases outside the gene matches: 10. Looked up from germline, CDR1 is SGHVS and CDR2 is FQNEAQ. The CDR3, as DNA: TGTGCCAGCAGCTTAGCGTTTGACAGGGGCGAATATAGCAATCAGCCCCAGCATTTT. Its translation: CASSLAFDRGEYSNQPQHF. Full variable domain (remainder filled in from reference TRBV7-8 and TRBJ1-5): GAGVSQSPRYKVAKRGQDVALRCDPISGHVSLFWYQQALGQGPEFLTYFQNEAQLDKSGLPSDRFFAERPEGSVSTLKIQRTQQEDSAVYLCASSLAFDRGEYSNQPQHFGDGTRLSIL.

The chain carries TRBV29-1 and TRBJ2-2; 11 bases map to TRBD1. Germline V gene lookup returns CDR1 SQVTM and CDR2 ANQGSEA. This CDR3 is 14 amino acids long. Losses at the gene ends were 7 bases for V and 4 bases for J; bases not matched to a gene: 5. CDR3: CSARTGGLTGELFF. CDR3 sequence (DNA): TGCAGCGCTCGGACAGGGGGCCTCACCGGGGAGCTGTTTTTT.

The V and J genes are TRBV7-9 and TRBJ2-7, with 9 bases aligning to TRBD1. The CDR3 sequence is 14 residues long. Germline CDR1 SEHNR, CDR2 FQNEAQ (reference sequence). The J segment lost 2 bases and the V segment lost 5 bases, leaving 4 bases of the junction unmatched. The CDR3 protein is CASSQQGAAYEQYF. Written as DNA, the CDR3 is TGTGCCAGCAGCCAACAGGGGGCTGCCTACGAGCAGTACTTC. The variable domain in full, with the rest retrieved from reference TRBV7-9 and TRBJ2-7, is DTGVSQNPRHKITKRGQNVTFRCDPISEHNRLYWYRQTLGQGPEFLTYFQNEAQLEKSRLLSDRFSAERPKGSFSTLEIQRTEQGDSAMYLCASSQQGAAYEQYFGPGTRLTVT.

A few counts support this clone. This sequence joins TRBV15 and TRBJ2-3; 8 bases align to TRBD2. The germline CDR1 and CDR2 sequences are LNHNV and YYDKDF (reference sequence). The J segment lost 10 bases and the V segment lost 5 bases, leaving 8 bases of the junction unmatched. This CDR3 has 13 residues. The CDR3 spells CATSREGLRSQYF. CDR3 DNA: TGTGCCACCAGCCGGGAGGGACTACGGTCGCAGTATTTT.

The rearrangement links TRBV7-9 to TRBJ2-4; TRBD1 agrees at 9 bases. Per germline, CDR1 SEHNR and CDR2 FQNEAQ (reference sequence). Trimming removed 8 bases from V and 6 bases from J; junction bases left unmatched: 8. The CDR3 totals 14 residues. CDR3 DNA: TGTGCCAGCGGCCCGGGACAGGGCCCAAACATTCAGTACTTC. Residues: CASGPGQGPNIQYF.

In the case of this clone: This same CDR3 is encoded by further DNA sequences in the sample. The chain has TRBV5-6 and TRBJ2-2; 7 bases line up with TRBD2. The junction had 9 bases not matched to a gene; V was cut back by 4 bases and J by 3 bases. The CDR3 runs 16 residues. Per germline, CDR1 SGHDT and CDR2 YYEEEE. CDR3 sequence reads: CASSRMRGKDTGELFF. The DNA for the CDR3 is TGTGCCAGCAGCCGCATGCGGGGGAAGGACACCGGGGAGCTGTTTTTT.

The chain has TRBV19 and TRBJ1-2; D is possibly TRBD1 (6 bases). Germline assignment: CDR1 LNHDA and CDR2 SQIVND (reference sequence). The CDR3 covers 12 residues. Deletions cut 8 bases from V and 3 bases from J, with 10 bases between. As DNA, the CDR3 is TGTGCCAGTCGAAGACAGGACTATGGCTACACCTTC. This codes for CASRRQDYGYTF.

V usage is TRBV5-1 and J usage is TRBJ2-2, with 10 bases lining up with TRBD2. The CDR3 is made up of 18 amino acids. Per germline, CDR1 SGHRS and CDR2 YFSETQ. Trimming removed 6 bases from V and 0 bases from J; junction bases left unmatched: 11. For the CDR3, the DNA is TGCGCCAGCACCCAAACTCTAGCGGGGGACACGAACACCGGGGAGCTGTTTTTT. Translating gives CASTQTLAGDTNTGELFF.

CDR3 in DNA: TGTGCCAGCAGTGCCTGGGGGGGGGCCTACGAGCAGTACTTC. Translation gives CASSAWGGAYEQYF. This chain joins TRBV6-1 and TRBJ2-7; 7 bases are a match to TRBD2. Per germline, CDR1 MNHNS and CDR2 SASEGT. The CDR3 extends over 14 amino acids. V lost 4 bases to trimming and J lost 2 bases; unmatched junction nucleotides: 5.

The V and J genes are TRBV5-1 and TRBJ2-1; TRBD2 matches at 14 bases. Germline lookup yields CDR1 SGHRS and CDR2 YFSETQ. V shed 4 bases and J 8 bases; nucleotides not matched to a gene: 5. The CDR3 extends over 15 amino acids. The CDR3 bases are TGCGCCAGCAGCCCGGGACTAGCGGGAGTCCATGAGCAGTTCTTC. It encodes CASSPGLAGVHEQFF.

The chain carries TRBV4-1 and TRBJ2-7, with TRBD1 matching over 7 bases. This CDR3 region has 15 residues. Germline lookup yields CDR1 MGHRA and CDR2 YSYEKL. The J segment lost 0 bases and the V segment lost 4 bases, leaving 6 bases of the junction unmatched. CDR3 region: CASSPEQGSSYEQYF. As DNA, the CDR3 is TGCGCCAGCAGCCCCGAACAGGGGAGCTCCTACGAGCAGTACTTC.

V is TRBV30 and J is TRBJ2-3; 11 bases map to TRBD2. Germline CDR1 and CDR2: GTSNPN and SVGIG (reference sequence). This CDR3 spans 17 amino acids. Trimming removed 0 bases from V and 2 bases from J; junction bases left unmatched: 7. The CDR3 sequence is CAWSVRRLAGYTDTQYF. The CDR3 DNA reads as TGTGCCTGGAGTGTACGCCGACTAGCGGGGTACACAGATACGCAGTATTTT.

V and J are TRBV5-1 and TRBJ2-6; D is unclear. Germline CDR1 SGHRS, CDR2 YFSETQ. Trimming pared 2 bases from V and 0 bases from J, leaving 6 bases between. The CDR3 is 15 amino acids. CDR3 protein: CASSFSVSGANVLTF. The CDR3 DNA sequence: TGCGCCAGCAGCTTCTCTGTCTCTGGGGCCAACGTCCTGACTTTC.

The chain employs TRBV14 and TRBJ2-1; 9 bases are shared with TRBD2. The CDR3 extends over 15 amino acids. V lost 3 bases and J lost 3; bases outside the gene matches: 3. Germline CDR1 reads SGHDN; CDR2 reads FVKESK. The CDR3 sequence: CASSQRTSVYNEQFF. The CDR3, as DNA: TGTGCCAGCAGCCAGCGGACTAGCGTCTACAATGAGCAGTTCTTC.

The chain employs TRBV18 and TRBJ1-4; no clear D gene. Germline lookup yields CDR1 KGHSH and CDR2 LQKENI. V was pared by 3 bases and J by 8 bases, with 13 bases between. The CDR3 covers 14 residues. CDR3 nucleotides: TGTGCCAGCTCACCCTCCTCGAGTGTCGAAAAACTGTTTTTT. Translating gives CASSPSSSVEKLFF.

The chain links TRBV30 to TRBJ2-1; TRBD2 might be the D (5 bases). The CDR3 has 13 amino acids. In germline, CDR1 is GTSNPN, CDR2 SVGIG (reference sequence). With 4 bases removed from V and 6 bases from J, the gap between germline ends came to 13 bases. CDR3 DNA: TGTGCCTGGAACAAGTTCGGAGGCAATGAGCAGTTCTTC. This codes for CAWNKFGGNEQFF.

The J gene is TRBJ2-7, the V gene TRBV4-2; 8 positions agree with TRBD1. The CDR3 runs 18 residues. Per germline, CDR1 LGHNA and CDR2 YNFKEQ. V gave up 4 bases and J gave up 2 bases; unmatched junction bases: 16. CDR3 in DNA: TGTGCCAGCAGCCTAAAAGGGGGGACAGGCGAAGAGGCCTACGAGCAGTACTTC. Its translation: CASSLKGGTGEEAYEQYF.

This sequence joins TRBV2 and TRBJ2-1; 14 nucleotides align to TRBD2. CDR1 SNHLY and CDR2 FYNNEI come from the germline V gene. V lost 6 bases and J lost 9; bases outside the gene matches: 10. The CDR3 totals 16 residues. The CDR3 sequence is CASSGTGLAGGAEQFF. The CDR3 nucleotides are TGTGCCAGCAGCGGTACAGGACTAGCGGGAGGTGCTGAGCAGTTCTTC.

V is TRBV19 and J is TRBJ1-3; 7 bases line up with TRBD1. This CDR3 contains 15 residues. Losses at the gene ends were 8 bases for V and 0 bases for J; bases not matched to a gene: 7. In germline, CDR1 is LNHDA, CDR2 SQIVND (reference sequence). The CDR3 DNA follows: TGTGCCAGTGAACCCTGGGACAGCTCTGGAAACACCATATATTTT. Encoded protein: CASEPWDSSGNTIYF.

The chain uses TRBV27 and TRBJ2-7, with 7 bases identical to TRBD1. The germline gives CDR1 MNHEY, CDR2 SMNVEV (reference sequence). The V segment lost 5 bases and the J segment 2 bases; nucleotides outside the gene matches: 9. The CDR3 runs 15 residues. CDR3 amino acids: CASSTAGTDTYEQYF. The CDR3 DNA reads as TGTGCCAGCAGTACCGCCGGGACAGACACCTACGAGCAGTACTTC.

The chain is built from TRBV6-5 and TRBJ1-1; TRBD1 might be the D (5 bases). This CDR3 has 13 amino acids. From germline, CDR1 is MNHEY and CDR2 SVGAGI. Trimming took off 6 bases at V and 1 base at J, with 9 bases between the two ends. The CDR3 loop is CASRGRANTEAFF. CDR3 nucleotides: TGTGCCAGCAGGGGCAGGGCGAACACTGAAGCTTTCTTT.

This chain uses TRBV7-2 with TRBJ2-7; 7 bases agree with TRBD1. V shed 1 base, J shed 9 bases, and the junction held 3 bases outside the gene matches. The V gene's germline CDR1 is SGHTA and CDR2 FQGNSA. There are 12 residues in the CDR3. CDR3 sequence reads: CASSLDDRAQYF. In DNA, the CDR3 is TGTGCCAGCAGCTTAGACGACAGGGCGCAGTACTTC.

The chain is built from TRBV19 and TRBJ2-2; TRBD1 is a possible D gene (5 bases). Germline CDR1 LNHDA, CDR2 SQIVND (reference sequence). Trimming left V 3 bases short and J 3 bases short, with 11 bases between. This CDR3 is 15 amino acids long. The CDR3 DNA sequence: TGTGCCAGTAGTATGCGCAGGGCGGACACCGGGGAGCTGTTTTTT. Its translation: CASSMRRADTGELFF.

The CDR3: CASSGDSYEQYF. Written as DNA, the CDR3 is TGTGCCAGCAGTGGTGACAGCTACGAGCAGTACTTC. The chain links TRBV6-1 to TRBJ2-7; D may be TRBD1 (5 bases). Trimming took off 4 bases at V and 3 bases at J, with 7 bases between the two ends. Germline values: CDR1 MNHNS, CDR2 SASEGT. The CDR3 sequence is 12 residues long.

This clone was counted a few times. The gene calls are TRBV5-8 and TRBJ2-6, with D uncertain. CDR1 is SGHTS, CDR2 YDEGEE, per germline. The CDR3 runs to 15 residues. V was trimmed by 4 bases and J by 1 base, leaving 9 bases between them. CDR3 coding DNA: TGTGCCAGCAGCCCACTTCCATCTGGGGCCAACGTCCTGACTTTC. It encodes CASSPLPSGANVLTF. Full variable domain (rest looked up from reference TRBV5-8 and TRBJ2-6): EAGVTQSPTHLIKTRGQQATLRCSPISGHTSVYWYQQALGLGLQFLLWYDEGEERNRGNFPPRFSGRQFPNYSSELNVNALELEDSALYLCASSPLPSGANVLTFGAGSRLTVL.